What follows is one T cell receptor (beta chain) and its context. The sample originates from a study of blood T cell repertoires in COVID-19. Study information: There were acute and convalescent COVID-19 samples, and they came from the United States, Italy and Spain. The analysed material was cDNA or gDNA that came from T cells, B-cell-depleted T cells, or PBMCs.

Per the original data handling: Amplification of reference gene primers was used by the study to estimate nucleated cell counts. Produced via immunoSEQ multiplex PCR; TCRdb's table is partial and in-frame only. The V and J calls and clone size come from that table; D and trimming were worked out from the DNA. The top ten clones hold more than 6.5% of a sample with roughly 140,000 clones, about 76% of them seen once. This CDR3 is built from 17 residues. CDR1 is KGHSH, CDR2 LQKENI, per germline. J was trimmed by 8 bases and V by 5 bases; bases with no gene match: 12. Sequencing input: peripheral blood. This chain connects TRBV18 to TRBJ1-4; 12 bases match TRBD1. This receptor was identified in a human donor in a cohort sampled during active COVID-19. For the CDR3, the DNA is TGTGCCAGCTCAACATCCGGGACAGGGGGCGCGAAGGAAAAACTGTTTTTT. This translates into CASSTSGTGGAKEKLFF.